This T cell receptor beta chain was obtained from a study of T-cell reconstitution after alpha-beta-depleted transplantation in children. Unique molecular identifiers were incorporated when the TCRbeta library was constructed. TCRdb analysed the PCR reads with MiXCR anew, one entry per CDR3 protein. The sample carries about 200,000 distinct CDR3 sequences, 14% to 15% recorded once. This clonotype occurred many times. CDR3 length equals 16 residues. Germline-derived CDR1 and CDR2 are MNHEY and SVGEGT. With V trimmed by 2 bases and J by 3 bases, 2 bases remained unmatched. The specimen was PBMCs from the stem cell graft donor, collected from the stem cell graft. The V gene is TRBV6-2 or TRBV6-3, the J gene TRBJ2-3; 13 bases align to TRBD2. This clonotype was sampled from a human donor who donated a stem cell graft to a child with acute lymphoblastic leukemia. The CDR3 DNA sequence: TGTGCCAGCAGTTACGTGGGACTAGCGGGGACAGATACGCAGTATTTT. Its translation is CASSYVGLAGTDTQYF.